This is a list of T cell receptor beta chains from one sample in a study of CD8+ T cells in alopecia areata. Produced via immunoSEQ multiplex PCR; TCRdb's table is partial and in-frame only. This sample has 120,000 to 150,000 clones, with roughly four fifths found just once. This material consisted of CD8+ T cells sorted from blood, taken at week 4, from a patient treated with tofacitinib. These receptors all come from a human donor with alopecia areata. The CDR3 runs from the conserved cysteine through the conserved F or W. A D gene is named only where the DNA matches it firmly. Some rows mark clone size as missing; the rest say once, few, many or name a class of expanded clone.

size	V	J	D	CDR3	DNA
-	TRBV19	TRBJ2-7	TRBD1	CASSMTGQGVYEQYF	TGTGCCAGTAGTATGACGGGACAGGGGGTTTACGAGCAGTACTTC
-	TRBV9	TRBJ2-2	-	CASSRPTGTGELFF	TGTGCCAGCAGCAGACCTACAGGGACCGGGGAGCTGTTTTTT
once	TRBV6-5	TRBJ2-1	-	CASSPTSSYNEQFF	TGTGCCAGCAGTCCGACTTCCTCCTACAATGAGCAGTTCTTC
-	TRBV29-1	TRBJ2-1	-	CSVESSDSYNEQFF	TGCAGCGTTGAATCCTCTGACTCCTACAATGAGCAGTTCTTC
-	TRBV27	TRBJ2-7	TRBD1	CASSGWTGGYEQYF	TGTGCCAGCAGTGGCTGGACAGGGGGCTACGAGCAGTACTTC
-	TRBV7-9	TRBJ2-1	TRBD1	CASSPPTGIYNEQFF	TGTGCCAGCAGCCCCCCGACAGGGATCTACAATGAGCAGTTCTTC
-	TRBV6-5	TRBJ1-2	-	CASSEEQTSYGYTF	TGTGCCAGCAGTGAAGAGCAAACTTCCTATGGCTACACCTTC
once	TRBV30	TRBJ2-7	TRBD1	CAWRGTGAGEQYF	TGTGCCTGGAGGGGGACAGGGGCAGGAGAGCAGTACTTC
-	TRBV4-3	TRBJ2-1	TRBD1	CASSQDEGRGHWEQFF	TGCGCCAGCAGCCAAGATGAAGGCAGGGGGCATTGGGAGCAGTTCTTC
-	TRBV6-5	TRBJ2-7	TRBD1	CASSLGQGDYEQYF	TGTGCCAGCAGTTTAGGACAGGGGGACTACGAGCAGTACTTC
-	TRBV27	TRBJ2-7	-	CASSLSAGTLYEQYF	TGTGCCAGCAGTTTATCGGCCGGGACACTCTACGAGCAGTACTTC
-	TRBV4-3	TRBJ2-3	-	CASSQDGAGKEYF	TGCGCCAGCAGCCAAGACGGCGCAGGGAAGGAGTATTTT
-	TRBV19	TRBJ1-1	TRBD1	CASSATGGYTEAFF	TGTGCCAGTAGTGCGACAGGGGGATACACTGAAGCTTTCTTT
-	TRBV2	TRBJ2-1	-	CASSSMGGEDEQFF	TGTGCCAGCAGTTCCATGGGGGGCGAAGATGAGCAGTTCTTC
-	TRBV6-5	TRBJ1-2	-	CASSYLPEGTYGYTF	TGTGCCAGCAGTTACCTTCCGGAGGGGACCTATGGCTACACCTTC
-	TRBV27	TRBJ2-7	TRBD2	CASSFGSGGSYEQYF	TGTGCCAGCAGTTTTGGTAGCGGGGGCTCCTACGAGCAGTACTTC